The clone carrying this T cell receptor beta chain has only one observation. Assay used: immunoSEQ multiplex PCR; TCRdb lists only in-frame clones, some missing. The table includes under 450,000 clones, about nine tenths detected once. The CDR3 contains 14 residues. The germline V gene has CDR1 SNHLY and CDR2 FYNNEI. V lost 6 bases, J lost 0 bases, and 11 bases lay in between. These data belong to a study of control samples from healthy donors and cancer patients. This chain links TRBV2 with TRBJ1-2; D not certain. This TCR was recovered from a man aged 35 to 55 with head and neck cancer. The sequenced material came from PBMCs. The chain's CDR3 is CASSQDGANYGYTF. The DNA of the CDR3 is TGTGCCAGCAGCCAGGACGGAGCTAACTATGGCTACACCTTC.